A selection of T cell receptor beta chains follows, all from one sample in a study of T cells in Graves' hyperthyroidism and ophthalmopathy. Via MiXCR, TCRdb re-called the multiplex PCR reads, giving one row per CDR3 protein. The repertoire holds hundreds of thousands of distinct CDR3 sequences, with 16% as singletons. The sequenced sample consisted of blood. The receptor source for this set is a woman between 40 and 55 years old with Graves' ophthalmopathy. Each CDR3 is given with its conserved first and last residue. Fields, in order: clone size, V gene, J gene, D gene, CDR3 DNA, CDR3 protein. The D gene is left open where the match is weak. Where a row states a size, it is once, few, many or the class of an expanded clone; other rows omit it.

>NA|TRBV7-9|TRBJ1-1|NA
TGTGCCAGTAACCGGGACGTCGCTGAAGCTTTCTTT
CASNRDVAEAFF
>many|TRBV7-2|TRBJ2-5|NA
TGTGCCAGCAGCTCACAAGCGGCAATCCAAGAGACCCAGTACTTC
CASSSQAAIQETQYF
>many|TRBV11-2|TRBJ2-5|NA
TGTGCCAGCGCGGAGGGATGGGGTGGCGGAGAGACCCAGTACTTC
CASAEGWGGGETQYF
>NA|TRBV27|TRBJ1-2|NA
TGTGCCAGCAGTTCGTACAGTAACTATGGCTACACCTTC
CASSSYSNYGYTF
>NA|TRBV2|TRBJ1-4|NA
TGTGCCAGCATTTCCGGGACACCAACTAATGAAAAACTGTTTTTT
CASISGTPTNEKLFF
>few|TRBV19|TRBJ2-2|NA
TGTGCCAGTAGTATTCACGGATCCGGGGAGCTGTTTTTT
CASSIHGSGELFF
>many|TRBV2|TRBJ2-7|NA
TGTGCCAGCGGAGACTACGAGCAGTACTTC
CASGDYEQYF
>NA|TRBV6-5|TRBJ2-7|NA
TGTGCCAGCAGTTACTCTAAGAGCTACGAGCAGTACTTC
CASSYSKSYEQYF
>many|TRBV2|TRBJ1-1|NA
TGTGCCAGCAGTGGACCGATGAACACTGAAGCTTTCTTT
CASSGPMNTEAFF
>many|TRBV20-1|TRBJ2-3|NA
TGCAGTGCAACCGGACGGGCTCCCACAGATACGCAGTATTTT
CSATGRAPTDTQYF
>once|TRBV6-2/TRBV6-3|TRBJ2-1|TRBD2
TGTGCCAGCAGTTACGGGACTAGCGGGGGGGCCTACAATGAGCAGTTCTTC
CASSYGTSGGAYNEQFF
>NA|TRBV7-8|TRBJ1-6|NA
TGTGCCAGCAGCTTAGGGGTAAATAATTCACCCCTCCACTTT
CASSLGVNNSPLHF
>many|TRBV7-3|TRBJ2-5|TRBD1
TGTGCCAGCAGATACGGGACAGGGGGCGAGACCCAGTACTTC
CASRYGTGGETQYF
>many|TRBV28|TRBJ2-3|NA
TGTGCCAGCAGTTTTGTCTCTGGGGACCTTACGCAGTATTTT
CASSFVSGDLTQYF
>many|TRBV6-5|TRBJ1-4|NA
TGTGCCAGCAGTTACTCGGGGACGATCGGGGAAAAACTGTTTTTT
CASSYSGTIGEKLFF
>NA|TRBV6-2/TRBV6-3|TRBJ1-5|NA
TGTGCCAGCACAAGGAGGCAAGGGGGAACGAGCAATCAGCCCCAGCATTTT
CASTRRQGGTSNQPQHF
>many|TRBV3-1|TRBJ2-3|NA
TGTGCCAGCAGCCAAGATTTACTAGCTGCAGATACGCAGTATTTT
CASSQDLLAADTQYF
>NA|TRBV11-2|TRBJ1-2|NA
TGTGCCAGCAGCCGGGGGGCGCCCCCCTATGGCTACACCTTC
CASSRGAPPYGYTF
>few|TRBV20-1|TRBJ1-5|NA
TGCAGTGCTAGGGGTGGGGTAGGCAATCAGCCCCAGCATTTT
CSARGGVGNQPQHF
>NA|TRBV29-1|TRBJ2-3|NA
TGCAGCGTGCAGGGGGCGGGGGAGGGAGATACGCAGTATTTT
CSVQGAGEGDTQYF
>many|TRBV3-1|TRBJ2-2|TRBD2
TGTGCCAGCAGCCGGACTAGCCGGGAGCTGTTTTTT
CASSRTSRELFF
>NA|TRBV6-1|TRBJ2-2|TRBD1
TGTGCCAGCAGCAGGGGACAGGGGTTTGCCGGGGAGCTGTTTTTT
CASSRGQGFAGELFF